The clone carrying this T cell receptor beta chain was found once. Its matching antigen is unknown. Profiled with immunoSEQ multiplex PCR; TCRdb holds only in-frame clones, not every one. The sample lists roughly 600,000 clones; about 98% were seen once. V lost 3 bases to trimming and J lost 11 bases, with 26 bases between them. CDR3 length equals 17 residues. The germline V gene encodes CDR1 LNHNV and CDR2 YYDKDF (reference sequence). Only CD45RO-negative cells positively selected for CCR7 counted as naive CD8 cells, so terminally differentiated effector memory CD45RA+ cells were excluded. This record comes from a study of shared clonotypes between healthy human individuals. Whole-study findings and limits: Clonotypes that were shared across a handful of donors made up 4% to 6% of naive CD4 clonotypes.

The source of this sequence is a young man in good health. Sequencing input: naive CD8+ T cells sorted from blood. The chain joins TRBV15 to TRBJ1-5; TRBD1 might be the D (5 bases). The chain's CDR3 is CATSRPTTGTDLWAQHF. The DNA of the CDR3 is TGTGCCACCAGCAGGCCCACTACCGGGACCGACCTTTGGGCCCAGCATTTT.